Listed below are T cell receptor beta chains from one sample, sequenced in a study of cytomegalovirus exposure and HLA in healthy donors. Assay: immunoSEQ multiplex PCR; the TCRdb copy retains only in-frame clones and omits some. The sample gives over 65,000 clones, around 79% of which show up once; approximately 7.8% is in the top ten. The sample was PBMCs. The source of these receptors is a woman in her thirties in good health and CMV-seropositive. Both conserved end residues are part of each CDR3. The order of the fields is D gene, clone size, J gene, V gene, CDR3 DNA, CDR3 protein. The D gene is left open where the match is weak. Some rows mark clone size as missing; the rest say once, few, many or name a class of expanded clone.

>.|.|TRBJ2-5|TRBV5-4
TGTGCCAGCAGCCCTCCAAGCGAGCAAGAGACCCAGTACTTC
CASSPPSEQETQYF
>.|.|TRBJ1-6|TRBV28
TGTGCCAGCAGTTTATCGAGAACAGGGCGTAATTCACCCCTCCACTTT
CASSLSRTGRNSPLHF
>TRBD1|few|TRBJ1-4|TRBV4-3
TGCGCCAGCAGCCAAGATGGGACAGGGCTTGAAAAACTGTTTTTT
CASSQDGTGLEKLFF
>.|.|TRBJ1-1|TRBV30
TGTGCCTGGAGTTTCCGAGGACTTGAAGCTTTCTTT
CAWSFRGLEAFF
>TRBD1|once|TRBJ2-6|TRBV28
TGTGCCAGCAGTCACCGGGACAGGGGGCTCGGGGCCAACGTCCTGACTTTC
CASSHRDRGLGANVLTF
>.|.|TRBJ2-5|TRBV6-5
TGTGCCAGCAGCGGACGGGCGGGTGAGCAGTACTTC
CASSGRAGEQYF
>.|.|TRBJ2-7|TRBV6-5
TGTGCCAGCAGTTACTCCTCAGGTTGGTCCGAGCAGTACTTC
CASSYSSGWSEQYF
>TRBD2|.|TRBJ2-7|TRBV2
TGTGCCAGCAGTGAAACCGAAGCGGGACCCTACGAGCAGTACTTC
CASSETEAGPYEQYF
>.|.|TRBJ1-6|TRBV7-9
TGTGCCAGCAGCTTAGTACGTACAAATTCACCCCTCCACTTT
CASSLVRTNSPLHF
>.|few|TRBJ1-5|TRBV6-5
TGTGCCAGCAGTCCCGACAGACCTAGCAATCAGCCCCAGCATTTT
CASSPDRPSNQPQHF
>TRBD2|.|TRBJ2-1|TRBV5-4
TGTGCCAGCAGATCGGGGGGGGCAGCGGGAGGTCCATACAATGAGCAGTTCTTC
CASRSGGAAGGPYNEQFF
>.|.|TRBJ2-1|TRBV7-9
TGTGCCAGCAGCTTGCTGACTAGTAGCAATGAGCAGTTCTTC
CASSLLTSSNEQFF
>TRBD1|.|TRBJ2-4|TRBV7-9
TGTGCCAGCAGCTTAACACAGGGGGAAGCCAAAAACATTCAGTACTTC
CASSLTQGEAKNIQYF
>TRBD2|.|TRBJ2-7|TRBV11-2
TGTGCCAGCAGCTCCCTTGCGGGGGTGCTCGAGCAGTACTTC
CASSSLAGVLEQYF
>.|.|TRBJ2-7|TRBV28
TGTGCCAGCAGTTCCCCCCCCGGCGGACACTACGAGCAGTACTTC
CASSSPPGGHYEQYF
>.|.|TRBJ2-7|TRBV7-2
TGTGCCAGCAGCTTAGTTGCGGGTACCTACGAGCAGTACTTC
CASSLVAGTYEQYF
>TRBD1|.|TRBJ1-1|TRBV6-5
TGTGCCAGCAGTGGGACAGGACAAGCAGCGACTGAAGCTTTCTTT
CASSGTGQAATEAFF
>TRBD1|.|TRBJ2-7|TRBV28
TGTGCCAGCAGTTTCTCTCAGGGGGCGCCCTACGAGCAGTACTTC
CASSFSQGAPYEQYF
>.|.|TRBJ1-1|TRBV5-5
TGTGCCAGCAGCTTCAGGGTTGTGAACACTGAAGCTTTCTTT
CASSFRVVNTEAFF
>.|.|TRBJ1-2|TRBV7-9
TGTGCCAGCAGCCGCACGGGGGTGAACTATGGCTACACCTTC
CASSRTGVNYGYTF
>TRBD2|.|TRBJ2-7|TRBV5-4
TGTGCCAGCAGCAGTTTAGCGGGAGAGGGCTACGAGCAGTACTTC
CASSSLAGEGYEQYF
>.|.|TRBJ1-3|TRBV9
TGTGCCAGCAGCGTAGCAGGGAGGGGAAACACCATATATTTT
CASSVAGRGNTIYF
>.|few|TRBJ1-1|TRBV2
TGTGCCAGCAATCCGGGAGCCAAGACTGAAGCTTTCTTT
CASNPGAKTEAFF
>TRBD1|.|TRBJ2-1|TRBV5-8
TGTGCCAGCAGCCGGACAGGCAATGAGCAGTTCTTC
CASSRTGNEQFF
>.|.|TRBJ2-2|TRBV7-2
TGTGCCAGCAGCTCCCTAGGTGACGGGGAGCTGTTTTTT
CASSSLGDGELFF
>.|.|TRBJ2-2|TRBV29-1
TGCAGCGTTGGACGGAGGATGGGGACCGGGGAGCTGTTTTTT
CSVGRRMGTGELFF
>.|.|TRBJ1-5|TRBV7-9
TGTGCCAGCAGCTACCAAGATTTTACAGGGTTCAGAACGCCCCAGCATTTT
CASSYQDFTGFRTPQHF
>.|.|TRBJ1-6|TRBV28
TGTGCCAGCAGCCTCTTCGGTTCACCCCTCCACTTT
CASSLFGSPLHF
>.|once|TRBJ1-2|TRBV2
TGTGCCAGCAGTCAACAATATGGCTACACCTTC
CASSQQYGYTF
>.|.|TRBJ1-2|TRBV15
TGTGCCACCAGCAGAGGGGGGGTCTATGGCTACACCTTC
CATSRGGVYGYTF
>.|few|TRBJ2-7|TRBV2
TGTGCCGGAAACTTGGGACTCCCCCTCTACGAGCAGTACTTC
CAGNLGLPLYEQYF
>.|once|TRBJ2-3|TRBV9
TGTGCCAGCAGCGTAGGCCTACTCACAGATACGCAGTATTTT
CASSVGLLTDTQYF
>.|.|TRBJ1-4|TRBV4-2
TGTGCCAGCAGCCAAGACAAGGGGTTTAGGGAAAAACTGTTTTTT
CASSQDKGFREKLFF